This T cell receptor (beta chain) is drawn from a study of blood T cell repertoires in COVID-19. Study background: The samples span acute and convalescent COVID-19 from the United States, Italy and Spain. From T cells, B-cell-depleted T cells, or PBMCs came the material, which was cDNA or gDNA.

V lost 3 bases to trimming and J lost 0 bases; unmatched junction nucleotides: 4. The CDR3 length is 15 residues. Germline CDR1 MNHEY, CDR2 SVGAGI. As processed by the authors: Nucleated cell counts were estimated from reference gene primer amplification. Assay: immunoSEQ multiplex PCR; the TCRdb copy retains only in-frame clones and omits some. The V and J calls and clone size are taken from that table; D and trimming were inferred from the DNA. The sample lists approximately 200,000 clones, 85% to 90% seen once, with roughly 4.5% in the top ten. The sequencing input was peripheral blood. This sequence was found in a man aged 50-60 years with acute or convalescent COVID-19. The rearrangement links TRBV6-5 to TRBJ1-1, with 7 bases that match TRBD1. CDR3 region: CASSYGDSMNTEAFF. For the CDR3, the DNA is TGTGCCAGCAGTTATGGGGACAGTATGAACACTGAAGCTTTCTTT.